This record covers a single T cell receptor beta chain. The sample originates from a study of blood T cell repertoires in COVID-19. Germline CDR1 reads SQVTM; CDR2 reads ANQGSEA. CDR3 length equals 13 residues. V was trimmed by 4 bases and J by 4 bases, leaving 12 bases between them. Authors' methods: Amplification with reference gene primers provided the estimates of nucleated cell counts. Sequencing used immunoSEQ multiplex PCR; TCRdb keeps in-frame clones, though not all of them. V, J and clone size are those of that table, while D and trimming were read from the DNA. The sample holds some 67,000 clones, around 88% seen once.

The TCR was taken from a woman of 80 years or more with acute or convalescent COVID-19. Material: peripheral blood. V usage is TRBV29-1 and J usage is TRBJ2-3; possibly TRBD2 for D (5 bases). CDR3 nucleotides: TGCAGCGTTGGGGAGATTGTCGCAGATACGCAGTATTTT. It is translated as CSVGEIVADTQYF.